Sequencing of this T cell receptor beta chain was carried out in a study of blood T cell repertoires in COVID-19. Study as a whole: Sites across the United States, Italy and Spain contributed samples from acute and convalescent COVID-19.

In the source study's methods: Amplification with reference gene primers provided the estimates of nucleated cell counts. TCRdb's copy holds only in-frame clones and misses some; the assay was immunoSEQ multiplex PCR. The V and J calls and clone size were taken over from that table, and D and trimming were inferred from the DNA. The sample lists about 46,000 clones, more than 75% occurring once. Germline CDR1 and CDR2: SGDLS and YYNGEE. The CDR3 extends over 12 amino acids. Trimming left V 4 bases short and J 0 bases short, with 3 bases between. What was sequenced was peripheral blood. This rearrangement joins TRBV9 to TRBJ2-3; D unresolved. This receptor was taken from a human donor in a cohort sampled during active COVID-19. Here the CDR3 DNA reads TGTGCCAGCAGCCTCAGCACAGATACGCAGTATTTT. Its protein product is CASSLSTDTQYF.